Listed here are 7 T cell receptor beta chains from one sample, sequenced in a study of CD8+CD57+ T cells in acquired aplastic anemia listed by TCRdb under 2018. Patients chosen for sequencing had shown expansion of CD8+CD57+ cells by flow cytometry. This sample was sequenced with an Illumina HiSeq 2000. TCR beta VDJ combination and CDR3 sequence profiling used genomic DNA as the template. Through fastp at Q25 and MiXCR, TCRdb rebuilt clones from the public reads, retaining in-frame beta chains. Each entry is one CDR3 protein sequence, shown with its most common DNA and genes. This sample lists roughly 170,000 distinct CDR3 sequences; nearly 50% were detected once. The biggest ten clones account for approximately 13% of the sample. Specimen: sorted CD4+, CD8+, or CD8+CD57+ T cells (not recorded which) from PBMCs. The receptor source for this set is a human donor with aplastic anemia.

This clonotype was observed at least ten times. The rearrangement joins TRBV20-1 to TRBJ2-7; D is perhaps TRBD1 (6 bases). The CDR3 sequence is 14 residues long. Looked up from germline, CDR1 is DFQATT and CDR2 is SNEGSKA (reference sequence). V lost 4 bases to trimming and J lost 4 bases, with 17 bases between them. CDR3 in amino acids: CSATPYRVSYEQYF. The CDR3 coding sequence is TGCAGTGCTACCCCCTACAGGGTTTCGTACGAGCAGTACTTC.

The chain carries TRBV11-1 and TRBJ2-5; D may be TRBD2 (5 bases). V gave up 5 bases and J gave up 1 base, with 20 bases separating them. The CDR3 totals 17 residues. Germline V gives CDR1 SGHAT, CDR2 FQDESV (reference sequence). As DNA, the CDR3 is TGTGCCAGCAGCCCCCGGGTCGCCGGACTCTTCCAAGAGACCCAGTACTTC. Translating it yields CASSPRVAGLFQETQYF.

This clonotype was detected only a few times. The genes are TRBV15 and TRBJ2-1; the match to TRBD2 covers 8 bases. J was trimmed by 10 bases and V by 1 base; bases with no gene match: 3. CDR1 LNHNV and CDR2 YYDKDF come from the germline V gene (reference sequence). This CDR3 spans 13 amino acids. The CDR3: CATSRAREGEQFF. DNA for the CDR3: TGTGCCACCAGCAGAGCCCGGGAGGGAGAGCAGTTCTTC.

Remarks on this clonotype: Its ends do not fully match the called genes, so a read error is possible. The chain carries TRBV24-1 and TRBJ2-7, with D tentatively TRBD1 (5 bases). The CDR3 is 13 residues long. Germline CDR1 and CDR2: KGHDR and SFDVKD. CDR3 in amino acids: CATSANQGYDQYF. Here the CDR3 DNA reads TGTGCCACCAGTGCAAATCAGGGATACGACCAGTACTTC.

This clonotype was observed many times. The V call is TRBV20-1, the J call TRBJ2-7; D is perhaps TRBD2 (7 bases). The CDR3 runs to 14 residues. Germline CDR1 reads DFQATT; CDR2 reads SNEGSKA (reference sequence). V was pared by 6 bases and J by 2 bases, with 17 bases between. CDR3 in DNA: TGCAGTGCGGGTGTGGGGGGGCAAACCTACGAGCAGTACTTC. Encoded protein: CSAGVGGQTYEQYF.

This clonotype was seen only a few times. This chain links TRBV12-3 or TRBV12-4 with TRBJ1-6; no clear D. The V end was cut by 5 bases, the J end by 6 bases, with 8 bases between. The CDR3 totals 13 residues. In DNA, the CDR3 is TGTGCCAGCAGTGGTGGCTCTAATTCACCCCTCCACTTT. This gives the protein CASSGGSNSPLHF.

The chain recombines TRBV24-1 with TRBJ1-2; D remains unclear. CDR1 is KGHDR and CDR2 is SFDVKD in the germline V gene. V was cut by 0 bases and J by 7 bases, with 2 bases left in between. The CDR3 is made up of 11 amino acids. CDR3 nucleotides: TGTGCCACCAGTGATTTGTTTGGCTACACCTTC. This gives the protein CATSDLFGYTF.